The present T cell receptor beta chain was sequenced within a study of Ad26.COV2.S vaccination and SARS-CoV-2 variants. This CDR3 is built from 14 residues. With 3 bases clipped from V and 0 bases from J, the junction kept 1 base outside the gene matches. Germline V gene lookup returns CDR1 SEHNR and CDR2 FQNEAQ (reference sequence). Treatment noted: about 20 received Ad26.COV2.S at low or high dose, single or two shots; about 5 received placebo; per-sample allocation not given. The investigators took samples on day 63 after the first vaccine or placebo injection. Profiling relied on immunoSEQ multiplex PCR, and the TCRdb table lists in-frame clones only, not all of them. The sample has about 280,000 clones, around 87% seen once.

The chain has TRBV7-9 and TRBJ2-7, with 8 positions matching TRBD1. The starting material was peripheral blood, obtained in a trial of Ad26.COV2.S vaccine versus placebo. The receptor comes from a person between 18 and 65 years old who received the Ad26.COV2.S COVID-19 vaccine or a placebo. The CDR3 here is CASSFGTGSYEQYF. The CDR3 region has the DNA TGTGCCAGCAGCTTTGGGACAGGCTCCTACGAGCAGTACTTC.